This T cell receptor (beta chain) derives from a study of T cells in Graves' hyperthyroidism and ophthalmopathy. Trimming at V came to 3 bases and at J to 6 bases, leaving 6 bases not matched to a gene. The CDR3 is made up of 13 amino acids. Germline-derived CDR1 and CDR2 are DFQATT and SNEGSKA (reference sequence). The TCR beta CDR3 regions underwent amplification using RNA transcripts as the source. HTBI primers were employed in a first-round RT-PCR of the TCR CDR3. Each CDR3 protein is one row after TCRdb ran MiXCR on the multiplex PCR reads. The table lists around 620,000 distinct CDR3 sequences, roughly 50% of them singletons.

The specimen was peripheral blood or thyroid tissue (not recorded which). The rearrangement links TRBV20-1 to TRBJ2-5, with TRBD2 matching 8 bases. This receptor was obtained from an adult woman with Graves' disease, either hyperthyroidism or ophthalmopathy (not recorded which). In nucleotides, the CDR3 is TGCAGTGCTAGCGGGAGGGCCAAAAAGACCCAGTACTTC. As protein: CSASGRAKKTQYF.